Sequencing of this TCR beta chain was carried out in a study of blood T cells in healthy people across ages. CDR1 and CDR2 from the germline V gene are LNHDA and SQIVND (reference sequence). Trimming left V 3 bases short and J 3 bases short, with 13 bases between. This CDR3 contains 15 residues. A second PCR of about 7 to 11 cycles used a sample-barcoded 5' primer and a J-beta primer mix. TCRdb ran MiXCR on the 5' RACE reads and lists one entry per CDR3 protein. The table has around 800,000 distinct CDR3 sequences, about 46% seen once. Sequencing input: blood. This TCR derives from an elderly man in good health. This chain connects TRBV19 to TRBJ2-3; the D gene is possibly TRBD1 (6 bases). The CDR3 DNA follows: TGTGCCAGTAGTATTCAGGAGACAGGAACAGATACGCAGTATTTT. As protein: CASSIQETGTDTQYF.